The clone carrying this T cell receptor (beta chain) was observed many times. This sample's time point: patch test 1, 2 weeks after DPC sensitization. Treatment specified: therapeutic diphenylcyclopropenone sensitization with weekly scalp DPC. The data derive from a study of human T cells and chemical hapten exposure. Overall study: Yields of TCR per sample differed, chiefly owing to small differences in pooled library volume.

TCRdb reprocessed the RACE reads with MiXCR, giving one entry per CDR3 protein. This table holds nearly 80,000 distinct CDR3 sequences, around a tenth found once. Germline CDR1 and CDR2: DFQATT and SNEGSKA (reference sequence). The trim removed 5 bases at V and 4 bases at J, leaving 4 bases unmatched. There are 12 residues in the CDR3. The sequence was obtained from a woman aged 45-59 years with alopecia areata. Some clones in this sample may be carry-over from other donors' samples. The sample consisted of whole blood, taken in connection with sensitization to the hapten diphenylcyclopropenone (DPC). This sequence joins TRBV20-1 and TRBJ1-2, with 7 bases that match TRBD1. The DNA for the CDR3 is TGCAGTGCTCCCCCAGGGGGCTATGGCTACACCTTC. Its protein product is CSAPPGGYGYTF.